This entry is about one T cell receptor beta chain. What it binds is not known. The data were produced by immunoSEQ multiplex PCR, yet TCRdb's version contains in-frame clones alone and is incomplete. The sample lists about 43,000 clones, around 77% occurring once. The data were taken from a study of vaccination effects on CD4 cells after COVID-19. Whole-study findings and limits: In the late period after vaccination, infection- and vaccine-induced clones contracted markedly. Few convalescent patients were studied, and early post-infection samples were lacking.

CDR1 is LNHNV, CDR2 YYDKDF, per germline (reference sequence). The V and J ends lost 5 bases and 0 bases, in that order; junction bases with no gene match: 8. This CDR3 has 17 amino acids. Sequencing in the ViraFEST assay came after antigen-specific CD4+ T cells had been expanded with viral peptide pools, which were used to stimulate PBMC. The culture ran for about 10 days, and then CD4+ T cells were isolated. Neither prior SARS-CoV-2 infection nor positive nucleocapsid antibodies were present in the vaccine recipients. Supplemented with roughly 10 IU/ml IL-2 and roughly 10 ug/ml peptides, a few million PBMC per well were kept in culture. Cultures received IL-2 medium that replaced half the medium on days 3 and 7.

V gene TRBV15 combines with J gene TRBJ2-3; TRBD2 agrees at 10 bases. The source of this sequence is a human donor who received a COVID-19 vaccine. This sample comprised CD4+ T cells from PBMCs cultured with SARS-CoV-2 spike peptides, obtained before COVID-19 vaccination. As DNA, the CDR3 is TGTGCCACCAGCGACCTAGCGGGGGCGATCAGCACAGATACGCAGTATTTT. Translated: CATSDLAGAISTDTQYF.